This TCR beta chain was sequenced during a study of T cells after yellow fever vaccination. About the study: Preparing low-cell-number fractions relied on SMART-Seq v4 Ultra Low Input.

J was trimmed by 6 bases and V by 6 bases; bases with no gene match: 11. CDR1 and CDR2 (germline): DFQATT, SNEGSKA (reference sequence). This CDR3 has 15 amino acids. 5'RACE template switching generated TCR cDNA, adding a universal primer site and UMIs. Using its own MiXCR run on the 5' RACE reads, TCRdb lists one record per CDR3 protein. Of hundreds of thousands of distinct CDR3 sequences detected, more than 9% appear once; the ten largest clones hold about 15%. Study-wide results and limits: Across the CD4 and CD8 compartments, a small share of clonotypes was present in both. Subsequent to the booster, the majority of primary-vaccination clones reappeared (96% CD4, 70% to 90% CD8).

In its sample, this clonotype was seen a few times. The antigen is unknown. The receptor comes from a man aged 25-40 years who received the YFV17D yellow fever vaccine. The genes are TRBV20-1 and TRBJ2-2; TRBD2 matches at 9 bases. This specimen consisted of PBMCs, obtained on the day of the yellow fever booster vaccination. CDR3 nucleotide sequence: TGCAGTGCCCAGCGAGCGGGAGGTCGAGCCGGGGAGCTGTTTTTT. Protein sequence: CSAQRAGGRAGELFF.